These 8 T cell receptor beta chains were sequenced from one sample in a study of cytomegalovirus exposure and HLA in healthy donors. Sequenced by immunoSEQ multiplex PCR; TCRdb stores in-frame clones only, minus some. The sample yields approximately 100,000 clones, roughly nine tenths seen once. Source material: PBMCs. The receptor source for this set is a young woman in good health and CMV-seropositive.

The chain is built from TRBV4-2 and TRBJ2-1; TRBD2 matches 8 bases. CDR1 is LGHNA and CDR2 is YNFKEQ in the germline V gene. The CDR3 consists of 18 residues. Trimming took 0 bases from V and 0 from J; bases not matched to a gene: 7. The CDR3 spells CASSQDGGTRSSYNEQFF. CDR3 sequence (DNA): TGTGCCAGCAGCCAAGATGGGGGGACTAGGAGCTCCTACAATGAGCAGTTCTTC.

The chain combines TRBV15 with TRBJ1-5; weak D call: TRBD1 (5 bases). The CDR3 covers 15 residues. V lost 0 bases to trimming and J lost 7 bases, with 13 bases between them. Germline-derived CDR1 and CDR2 are LNHNV and YYDKDF (reference sequence). The CDR3 loop is CATSRDSGVRQPQHF. The DNA of the CDR3 is TGTGCCACCAGCAGAGATTCGGGGGTAAGGCAGCCCCAGCATTTT.

The genes are TRBV6-1 and TRBJ1-2; 10 nucleotides line up with TRBD1. Germline values: CDR1 MNHNS, CDR2 SASEGT. V shed 3 bases, J shed 3 bases, and the junction held 1 base outside the gene matches. The CDR3 is 14 residues long. CDR3 coding DNA: TGTGCCAGCAGTGAGACAGGGGGCGACTATGGCTACACCTTC. It translates to CASSETGGDYGYTF.

The chain uses TRBV27 and TRBJ2-1, with D perhaps TRBD1 (7 bases). Trimming pared 3 bases from V and 5 bases from J, leaving 11 bases between. This CDR3 spans 14 amino acids. Germline loops: CDR1 MNHEY, CDR2 SMNVEV (reference sequence). The CDR3 coding sequence is TGTGCCAGCAGTTTTCAGGGGGGTAACAATGAGCAGTTCTTC. Encoded protein: CASSFQGGNNEQFF.

This CDR3 reads CSAPGQGASLETQYF. CDR3 bases: TGCAGCGCCCCAGGGCAGGGGGCGAGTTTAGAGACCCAGTACTTC. This sequence joins TRBV29-1 and TRBJ2-5, with 8 nucleotides matching TRBD1. With V trimmed by 7 bases and J by 4 bases, 14 bases remained unmatched. This CDR3 has 15 amino acids. Per germline, CDR1 SQVTM and CDR2 ANQGSEA. The whole variable domain, filled in from reference TRBV29-1 and TRBJ2-5, reads SAVISQKPSRDICQRGTSLTIQCQVDSQVTMMFWYRQQPGQSLTLIATANQGSEATYESGFVIDKFPISRPNLTFSTLTVSNMSPEDSSIYLCSAPGQGASLETQYFGPGTRLLVL.

The chain joins TRBV7-9 to TRBJ2-2, with 7 bases matching TRBD1. Germline lookup yields CDR1 SEHNR and CDR2 FQNEAQ (reference sequence). V shed 4 bases and J 6 bases; nucleotides not matched to a gene: 8. The CDR3 length is 15 residues. CDR3 protein: CASSSLDRLPGELFF. The CDR3 DNA is TGTGCCAGCAGCTCCTTGGACAGGTTGCCCGGGGAGCTGTTTTTT.

The V call is TRBV28, the J call TRBJ2-1; 8 bases are shared with TRBD1. J lost 4 bases, V lost 5 bases, and 4 bases had no gene match. Germline loops: CDR1 MDHEN, CDR2 SYDVKM. The CDR3 is 14 amino acids. As DNA, the CDR3 is TGTGCCAGCAGTGGGGGACAGGCTTACAATGAGCAGTTCTTC. Its protein is CASSGGQAYNEQFF.

The chain links TRBV27 to TRBJ1-1; unclear D gene. The CDR3 sequence is 12 residues long. With 8 bases removed from V and 5 bases from J, the gap between germline ends came to 12 bases. Germline-derived CDR1 and CDR2 are MNHEY and SMNVEV (reference sequence). The CDR3 nucleotides are TGTGCCAGCCACGGCCTGAGGACTGAAGCTTTCTTT. Translation: CASHGLRTEAFF.